The 21 T cell receptor beta chains in this list originate from one sample, sequenced in a study of molecular identifiers for immune sequencing clone quantification. MiXCR, applied by TCRdb to the PCR reads, yields one record per CDR3 protein. The sample comprises 300,000 to 350,000 distinct CDR3 sequences, about a fifth of which are singletons, and approximately 0.84% rests with the top ten. Sequenced material: naive CD8+ T cells from blood, with Jurkat cell RNA spiked in. The subset was: FACS-sorted CD8+CD4-CCR7+CD45RA+ naive T cells. Every receptor here comes from a human donor in good health. Some libraries in this study had Jurkat cell RNA spiked in.

This clonotype was observed a handful of times. The chain is built from TRBV6-1 and TRBJ1-2; D is ambiguous. This CDR3 is 16 amino acids long. CDR1 and CDR2 from the germline V gene are MNHNS and SASEGT. V shed 3 bases and J shed 5 bases, with 19 bases lying between them. CDR3 DNA: TGTGCCAGCAGTGATCGGCTCAGTGTGGGGATTTATGGCTACACCTTC. It specifies CASSDRLSVGIYGYTF.

This clonotype was seen a few times. CDR3 region: CASSPRSGMEGTEAFF. CDR3 coding DNA: TGTGCCAGCAGCCCCCGATCTGGGATGGAGGGGACTGAAGCTTTCTTT. The chain carries TRBV7-9 and TRBJ1-1, with a possible D match to TRBD1 (5 bases). Trimming stripped 5 bases from V and 5 bases from J, with 21 bases between. CDR3 length: 16 amino acids. Per the germline V gene, CDR1 is SEHNR and CDR2 is FQNEAQ (reference sequence).

This clonotype was found many times. The rearrangement links TRBV4-3 to TRBJ2-7; no clear D. Looked up from germline, CDR1 is LGHNA and CDR2 is YSLEER. V lost 1 base and J lost 0, with 7 bases in between. This CDR3 is 14 amino acids long. The CDR3 is CASSQGSSSYEQYF. The CDR3 bases are TGCGCCAGCAGCCAAGGTTCCAGCTCCTACGAGCAGTACTTC.

This clonotype was seen many times. A read error may account for a junction end that differs from germline. This chain connects TRBV4-2 to TRBJ2-4, with D perhaps matching TRBD2 (6 bases). CDR3 length equals 17 residues. Per the germline V gene, CDR1 is LGHNA and CDR2 is YNFKEQ. CDR3 nucleotide sequence: TGTGCCAGCAGCGAAGAGGGAGGCCTGTTGGCCAAAAACATTCAGTACTTC. It translates to CASSEEGGLLAKNIQYF.

Of note for this clonotype: This may come from a read error, since a much larger clone is one base off. The CDR3 DNA sequence: TGCAGTGCTAGTAGACCCTGGCAGGGGGCCTACGAGCAGTACTTC. Protein product: CSASRPWQGAYEQYF. The chain employs TRBV20-1 and TRBJ2-7; TRBD1 agrees at 7 bases. Germline V CDR1 and CDR2: DFQATT, SNEGSKA (reference sequence). The CDR3 is 15 amino acids. The V gene end was trimmed by 3 bases and the J gene end by 2 bases; junction bases not matched to a gene: 10.

This clonotype has ten or more counts. The CDR3 DNA reads TGCAGCGTTGAAGCGGGTAACACCGGGGAGCTGTTTTTT. Amino acids: CSVEAGNTGELFF. The chain carries TRBV29-1 and TRBJ2-2, with no clear D. This CDR3 region has 13 residues. CDR1 and CDR2 (germline): SQVTM, ANQGSEA. Trimming cost V 1 base and J 2 bases, with 5 bases left between them.

The table lists this clonotype with many counts. CDR3 sequence reads: CASSPFAGALGYEQYF. The DNA for the CDR3 is TGTGCCAGCAGCCCCTTCGCGGGAGCCTTAGGGTACGAGCAGTACTTC. The chain carries TRBV7-6 and TRBJ2-7; TRBD2 aligns across 7 bases. Germline CDR1 reads SGHVS; CDR2 reads FNYEAQ. This CDR3 comprises 16 residues. The V segment lost 5 bases and the J segment 4 bases; nucleotides outside the gene matches: 14.

Notes on this clonotype: The CDR3 does not close with the conserved phenylalanine or tryptophan, likely indicating a read error. V gene TRBV20-1 combines with J gene TRBJ2-7; 12 bases agree with TRBD2. This CDR3 has 15 residues. J lost 3 bases, V lost 1 base, and 4 bases had no gene match. Looked up from germline, CDR1 is DFQATT and CDR2 is SNEGSKA (reference sequence). The CDR3 sequence: CSARAMTSGGYEQYL. Here the CDR3 DNA reads TGCAGTGCTAGAGCCATGACTAGCGGGGGCTACGAGCAGTACCTC.

Turning to this clonotype: A much larger clone lies one base from this, so it may be a read error. Without the conserved terminal phenylalanine or tryptophan, this CDR3 likely stems from a read error. The chain joins TRBV7-9 to TRBJ1-1, with D possibly matching TRBD1 (5 bases). The CDR3 has 13 residues. V was pared by 4 bases and J by 7 bases, with 13 bases between. Germline-derived CDR1 and CDR2 are SEHNR and FQNEAQ (reference sequence). The CDR3 DNA is TGTGCCAGCAGCTCCAATACAGGAAATGAAGCTTTCCTT. Translating gives CASSSNTGNEAFL.

This clonotype was seen at least ten times. V is TRBV29-1 and J is TRBJ2-5; TRBD1 matches 7 bases. CDR1 is SQVTM and CDR2 is ANQGSEA in the germline V gene. V lost 3 bases and J lost 1; bases outside the gene matches: 8. The CDR3 is made up of 15 amino acids. This CDR3 reads CSVDLTGRPQETQYF. For the CDR3, the DNA is TGCAGCGTTGATCTGACAGGGCGGCCCCAAGAGACCCAGTACTTC.

There are a few counts of this clonotype. V is TRBV30 and J is TRBJ2-3; the D gene is possibly TRBD2 (7 bases). The CDR3 extends over 15 amino acids. Germline CDR1 and CDR2: GTSNPN and SVGIG (reference sequence). V was pared by 1 base and J by 2 bases, with 13 bases between. For the CDR3, the DNA is TGTGCCTGGAGTGGGGGGGGGGCTTCCACAGATACGCAGTATTTT. Translating gives CAWSGGGASTDTQYF.

In this sample, this clonotype turned up many times. The gene calls are TRBV20-1 and TRBJ2-3, with 7 bases aligning to TRBD2. The V gene's germline CDR1 is DFQATT and CDR2 SNEGSKA (reference sequence). There are 18 residues in the CDR3. The trim removed 6 bases at V and 5 bases at J, leaving 23 bases unmatched. This chain's CDR3 is CSATDTSANGLKLDTQYF. The CDR3 nucleotides read TGCAGTGCCACAGACACTAGCGCGAACGGATTAAAATTAGATACGCAGTATTTT.

This clonotype occurred once. Just one base apart from a much larger clone, this may be a read error. Written as DNA, the CDR3 is TGTGCTAGTGGGGCAGGGATGGACACTGAAGCTTTCTTT. Its protein product is CASGAGMDTEAFF. The chain couples TRBV12-5 to TRBJ1-1, with a weak D call TRBD1 (5 bases). V gave up 6 bases and J gave up 3 bases, with 11 bases separating them. This CDR3 is built from 13 residues. Germline CDR1 LGHNT, CDR2 FRNRAP.

About this clonotype: A read error is possible here, since a much larger clone lies one base away. The chain employs TRBV27 and TRBJ2-7; D gene unclear. The germline V gene encodes CDR1 MNHEY and CDR2 SMNVEV (reference sequence). The CDR3 sequence is 14 residues long. This chain's CDR3 is CASGPLDRSYVQYF. CDR3 sequence (DNA): TGTGCCAGCGGCCCCCTAGATCGCTCCTACGTGCAGTACTTC.

The sample holds many counts of this clonotype. This CDR3 is CASSLLPLGTEAFF. CDR3 bases: TGTGCCAGCAGCTTGCTGCCCTTAGGGACTGAAGCTTTCTTT. The rearrangement joins TRBV5-8 to TRBJ1-1; D is undetermined. CDR1 is SGHTS, CDR2 YDEGEE, per germline. Trimming left V 1 base short and J 5 bases short, with 12 bases between. The CDR3 contains 14 residues.

This clonotype was counted a few times. The chain carries TRBV4-3 and TRBJ2-7; D is perhaps TRBD2 (5 bases). CDR3 length: 13 residues. The V gene lost 1 base and the J gene lost 7 bases, with 11 bases spanning the gap. Germline values: CDR1 LGHNA, CDR2 YSLEER. CDR3 residues: CASSQAGSGEQYF. The CDR3 coding sequence is TGCGCCAGCAGCCAAGCGGGCTCGGGGGAGCAGTACTTC.

A word on this clonotype: A clone one base away is much larger, so this may be a read error. The chain employs TRBV29-1 and TRBJ2-2; tentatively, D is TRBD2 (6 bases). The CDR3 loop spans 13 amino acids. Germline assignment: CDR1 SQVTM and CDR2 ANQGSEA. CDR3 residues: CSVLAENAGELFF. DNA for the CDR3: TGCAGCGTGTTAGCGGAGAACGCCGGGGAGCTGTTTTTT.

In its sample, this clonotype was seen once. J is TRBJ2-7 and V is TRBV20-1; 7 bases line up with TRBD2. CDR1 is DFQATT and CDR2 is SNEGSKA in the germline V gene (reference sequence). V gave up 5 bases and J gave up 0 bases; unmatched junction bases: 4. The CDR3 is made up of 13 amino acids. Here the CDR3 DNA reads TGCAGTGCTCGCTGCGGGAGCTCCTACGAGCAGTACTTC. This sequence encodes CSARCGSSYEQYF.

The rearrangement uses TRBV7-9 and TRBJ2-3, with D tentatively TRBD1 or TRBD2 (5 bases each). Germline V gives CDR1 SEHNR, CDR2 FQNEAQ (reference sequence). V was shortened by 3 bases and J by 1 base, with 8 bases between the two germline ends. The CDR3 runs to 14 residues. Written as DNA, the CDR3 is TGTGCCAGCAGCTTGGGACCCCGCACAGATACGCAGTATTTT. This encodes CASSLGPRTDTQYF.

This clonotype has a count of ten or more. The CDR3: CATATYYNEQFF. The CDR3 DNA reads as TGTGCCACAGCAACCTACTACAATGAGCAGTTCTTC. J is TRBJ2-1 and V is TRBV6-2 or TRBV6-3, with D uncertain. With 10 bases removed from V and 3 bases from J, the gap between germline ends came to 10 bases. The CDR3 contains 12 residues. Germline loops: CDR1 MNHEY, CDR2 SVGEGT.

This clonotype has a count of ten or more. The chain uses TRBV9 and TRBJ2-1, with 7 bases that match TRBD2. The CDR3 runs 15 residues. V lost 3 bases and J lost 0; bases outside the gene matches: 3. Germline CDR1 is SGDLS and CDR2 is YYNGEE. The CDR3 loop reads CASSGGGSSYNEQFF. For the CDR3, the DNA is TGTGCCAGCAGCGGCGGGGGAAGCTCCTACAATGAGCAGTTCTTC.